Shown below are 7 T cell receptor beta chains from a single sample sequenced in a study of PD-1 blockade in classical Hodgkin lymphoma. Only in-frame clones appear in the TCRdb table, and some are missing; sequencing was by immunoSEQ multiplex PCR. The sample contains roughly 25,000 clones, roughly 78% of which appear only once. In every patient, relapse followed autologous stem cell transplantation, while exposure to brentuximab vedotin differed. The sample here was peripheral blood mononuclear cells (PBMCs), taken before the second cycle of nivolumab. Receptor source: a human donor with classical Hodgkin lymphoma.

The V call is TRBV4-1, the J call TRBJ1-1, with D possibly matching TRBD1 (6 bases). Germline CDR1 is MGHRA and CDR2 is YSYEKL. The CDR3 runs 15 residues. The ends were cut back, 6 bases at V and 0 bases at J, with 14 bases in the middle. CDR3 sequence: CASSPRQVLNTEAFF. In nucleotides, the CDR3 is TGCGCCAGCAGTCCTCGACAGGTTTTGAACACTGAAGCTTTCTTT.

The sample holds one count of this clone. The chain joins TRBV9 to TRBJ1-2; maybe TRBD1 (6 bases). The CDR3 has 16 residues. The germline gives CDR1 SGDLS, CDR2 YYNGEE. V lost 2 bases and J 5 bases, leaving 19 bases between the germline ends. In nucleotides, the CDR3 is TGTGCCAGCAGCGTTGCGAACAGGGCGCCCTTGTATGGCTACACCTTC. Translation: CASSVANRAPLYGYTF.

The chain uses TRBV7-3 and TRBJ1-5; D not resolved. The CDR3 has 13 amino acids. V shed 4 bases and J shed 4 bases, with 8 bases lying between them. CDR1 is SGHTA, CDR2 FQGTGA, per germline. CDR3 DNA sequence: TGTGCCAGCAGCTCGGAAGCAAATCAGCCCCAGCATTTT. Translating gives CASSSEANQPQHF.

The gene calls are TRBV11-2 and TRBJ2-1; D might be TRBD2 (6 bases). Germline assignment: CDR1 SGHAT and CDR2 FQNNGV. The CDR3 has 16 amino acids. The V end lost 1 base, the J end lost 6 bases, and 16 bases lay between the germline ends. The CDR3 here is CASSLGDSIIVNEQFF. The CDR3 DNA sequence: TGTGCCAGCAGCTTAGGGGACTCTATAATTGTCAATGAGCAGTTCTTC.

In its sample, this clone was seen once. The V and J genes are TRBV7-2 and TRBJ1-1; D gene unclear. V was clipped by 8 bases and J by 0 bases, with 10 bases between them. This CDR3 spans 13 amino acids. Germline V gene lookup returns CDR1 SGHTA and CDR2 FQGNSA. The CDR3 bases are TGTGCCAGCGGTCGACTGATGAACACTGAAGCTTTCTTT. Protein product: CASGRLMNTEAFF.

The chain joins TRBV10-3 to TRBJ2-5; D gene ambiguous. CDR1 is ENHRY and CDR2 is SYGVKD in the germline V gene. Trimming removed 2 bases from V and 5 bases from J, with 9 bases in between. The CDR3 totals 13 residues. The CDR3 loop reads CAISESIRETQYF. As DNA, the CDR3 is TGTGCCATCAGTGAGAGCATTAGGGAGACCCAGTACTTC.

The rearrangement links TRBV4-1 to TRBJ2-7; 7 bases agree with TRBD1. V shed 0 bases and J 3 bases; nucleotides not matched to a gene: 8. The V gene's germline CDR1 is MGHRA and CDR2 YSYEKL. The CDR3 is 16 amino acids. In DNA form, the CDR3 reads TGCGCCAGCAGCCAAGAGCTCTTCCAGGGGGTCTACGAGCAGTACTTC. Protein product: CASSQELFQGVYEQYF.